The next 23 T cell receptor beta chains were all read from a single sample in a study of shared clonotypes between healthy human individuals. CD45RO-negative CD8 cells positively selected for CCR7 made up the naive population, which excluded terminally differentiated effector memory CD45RA+ cells. Sequencing used immunoSEQ multiplex PCR; TCRdb keeps in-frame clones, though not all of them. Of about 1.9 million clones listed, 93% are singletons. Sequencing was done on a sample of naive CD8+ T cells from PBMCs. These receptors were collected from a man aged 18 to 30 in good health. Some clones in this sample may be carry-over from other donors' samples.

The table lists this clone with a few counts. The rearrangement uses TRBV19 and TRBJ1-1; D perhaps matches TRBD1 (5 bases). The CDR3 has 14 residues. Germline CDR1 and CDR2: LNHDA and SQIVND (reference sequence). V was shortened by 5 bases and J by 8 bases, with 18 bases between the two germline ends. In DNA, the CDR3 is TGTGCCAGTAGTTCCCGGGGGTTCGACGAAGAAGCTTTCTTT. As protein: CASSSRGFDEEAFF.

The rearrangement uses TRBV6-5 and TRBJ2-7; 8 nucleotides line up with TRBD2. The length of the CDR3 is 14 residues. Germline V gives CDR1 MNHEY, CDR2 SVGAGI. The trim removed 5 bases at V and 3 bases at J, leaving 6 bases unmatched. DNA of the CDR3: TGTGCCAGCAGTAAACTAGCGGAGATCTACGAGCAGTACTTC. As protein: CASSKLAEIYEQYF.

The chain has TRBV5-1 and TRBJ2-7; D ambiguous. Germline CDR1 SGHRS, CDR2 YFSETQ. CDR3 length: 14 amino acids. V lost 0 bases and J lost 1, with 8 bases in between. CDR3 region: CASSLAQRSYEQYF. In nucleotides, the CDR3 is TGCGCCAGCAGCTTGGCACAGAGATCCTACGAGCAGTACTTC.

The V call is TRBV19, the J call TRBJ2-7; a weak D match, TRBD1 (5 bases). Trimming cost V 5 bases and J 1 base, with 12 bases left between them. The CDR3 length is 14 residues. The V gene's germline CDR1 is LNHDA and CDR2 SQIVND (reference sequence). CDR3 sequence: CASSPQVGSYEQYF. The CDR3 DNA sequence: TGTGCCAGTAGTCCACAGGTGGGATCCTACGAGCAGTACTTC.

The genes are TRBV30 and TRBJ2-1, with D hard to call. CDR3 length equals 12 residues. V was clipped by 2 bases and J by 5 bases, with 7 bases between them. Germline-derived CDR1 and CDR2 are GTSNPN and SVGIG (reference sequence). CDR3 nucleotides: TGTGCCTGGAGTTATCATGACAATGAGCAGTTCTTC. It translates to CAWSYHDNEQFF.

The rearrangement links TRBV6-1 to TRBJ2-1, with 9 bases that match TRBD2. Germline CDR1 is MNHNS and CDR2 is SASEGT. The CDR3 consists of 16 residues. J lost 7 bases, V lost 1 base, and 8 bases had no gene match. The CDR3 protein is CASSEVPSGVPNEQFF. CDR3 sequence (DNA): TGTGCCAGCAGTGAAGTCCCTAGCGGGGTTCCAAATGAGCAGTTCTTC.

The chain is built from TRBV6-5 and TRBJ1-5; unclear D gene. The V end was cut by 2 bases, the J end by 5 bases, with 10 bases between. The CDR3 is 14 amino acids. Germline values: CDR1 MNHEY, CDR2 SVGAGI. CDR3 nucleotide sequence: TGTGCCAGCAGTTACGGTCCTTACCATCAGCCCCAGCATTTT. This codes for CASSYGPYHQPQHF.

The J gene is TRBJ1-2, the V gene TRBV6-1; D remains unclear. The length of the CDR3 is 16 residues. V lost 2 bases to trimming and J lost 4 bases, with 17 bases between them. Per the germline V gene, CDR1 is MNHNS and CDR2 is SASEGT. This chain's CDR3 is CASSENKDLRVYGYTF. Here the CDR3 DNA reads TGTGCCAGCAGTGAAAATAAGGACCTCCGGGTCTATGGCTACACCTTC.

This clone was seen just once. The chain carries TRBV11-2 and TRBJ2-5; the D is unclear. TRBJ2-7 matches the DNA end more closely, so the J call is doubtful. Germline V gene data show CDR1 as SGHAT and CDR2 as FQNNGV. This CDR3 is 12 amino acids long. The CDR3 DNA is TGTGCCAGCAGCCCCCGAGCCTACGAGCAGTACTTC. Protein sequence: CASSPRAYEQYF.

The chain links TRBV9 to TRBJ2-1; perhaps D is TRBD1 or TRBD2 (6 bases each). Trimming removed 1 base at V and 5 bases at J, with 13 bases between. This CDR3 spans 15 amino acids. The V gene's germline CDR1 is SGDLS and CDR2 YYNGEE. This chain's CDR3 is CASSVFGGTNNEQFF. The CDR3 DNA reads TGTGCCAGCAGCGTATTCGGCGGGACAAACAATGAGCAGTTCTTC.

This clone was observed once. Other DNA sequences in the sample encode the same CDR3. The chain employs TRBV28 and TRBJ1-1, with no clear D. The germline CDR1 and CDR2 sequences are MDHEN and SYDVKM. V lost 6 bases to trimming and J lost 1 base, with 9 bases between them. This CDR3 is built from 13 residues. The chain's CDR3 is CASRSPGNTEAFF. CDR3 nucleotide sequence: TGTGCCAGCAGATCACCAGGGAACACTGAAGCTTTCTTT. The whole variable domain, remainder taken from reference TRBV28 and TRBJ1-1, is DVKVTQSSRYLVKRTGEKVFLECVQDMDHENMFWYRQDPGLGLRLIYFSYDVKMKEKGDIPEGYSVSREKKERFSLILESASTNQTSMYLCASRSPGNTEAFFGQGTRLTVV.

As regards this clone: Within the sample, other DNA sequences also encode this same CDR3. CDR3 nucleotides: TGTGCCTGGAGCCGGGAGTCCAATCAGCCCCAGCATTTT. It encodes CAWSRESNQPQHF. The chain is built from TRBV30 and TRBJ1-5; D is uncertain. The CDR3 sequence is 13 residues long. The germline V gene has CDR1 GTSNPN and CDR2 SVGIG (reference sequence). V lost 3 bases and J 3 bases, leaving 9 bases between the germline ends. Full variable domain (missing parts from reference TRBV30 and TRBJ1-5): SQTIHQWPATLVQPVGSPLSLECTVEGTSNPNLYWYRQAAGRGLQLLFYSVGIGQISSEVPQNLSASRPQDRQFILSSKKLLLSDSGFYLCAWSRESNQPQHFGDGTRLSIL.

The rearrangement links TRBV28 to TRBJ2-2, with D unresolved. Trimming pared 4 bases from V and 6 bases from J, leaving 6 bases between. The CDR3 extends over 12 amino acids. CDR1 is MDHEN, CDR2 SYDVKM, per germline. The CDR3 coding sequence is TGTGCCAGCAGTTATATGGCCGGGGAGCTGTTTTTT. It specifies CASSYMAGELFF.

This chain links TRBV6-1 with TRBJ2-7; tentative D call: TRBD2 (6 bases). Trimming took 0 bases from V and 3 from J, leaving 9 bases between them. There are 14 residues in the CDR3. CDR1 is MNHNS, CDR2 SASEGT, per germline. CDR3 region: CASSEAWRGYEQYF. In nucleotides, the CDR3 is TGTGCCAGCAGTGAAGCGTGGAGGGGCTACGAGCAGTACTTC.

The chain joins TRBV2 to TRBJ2-7; a possible D gene is TRBD1 (5 bases). This CDR3 has 15 residues. CDR1 is SNHLY, CDR2 FYNNEI, per germline. The ends were cut back, 3 bases at V and 9 bases at J, with 21 bases in the middle. In DNA, the CDR3 is TGTGCCAGCAGTGACAGGACAACCGGTCCTACGGGGCAGTACTTC. Translated, it gives CASSDRTTGPTGQYF.

The chain carries TRBV28 and TRBJ2-5; TRBD2 matches 9 bases. The germline V gene has CDR1 MDHEN and CDR2 SYDVKM. The CDR3 totals 15 residues. The V segment lost 1 base and the J segment 5 bases; nucleotides outside the gene matches: 5. CDR3: CASSLLAGAGETQYF. CDR3 DNA: TGTGCCAGCAGTTTATTAGCGGGAGCGGGGGAGACCCAGTACTTC.

The count of this clone is one. The rearrangement links TRBV7-8 to TRBJ2-3; TRBD2 agrees at 7 bases. The CDR3 sequence is 16 residues long. Germline loops: CDR1 SGHVS, CDR2 FQNEAQ. Germline trimming cut 5 bases from V and 5 bases from J; bases unmatched to any gene: 13. For the CDR3, the DNA is TGTGCCAGCAGCCCCTCGCCCTCTAGCGGAGTAGATACGCAGTATTTT. Its translation: CASSPSPSSGVDTQYF.

The chain employs TRBV7-9 and TRBJ1-5; no reliable D call. This CDR3 has 14 residues. V lost 3 bases and J 2 bases, leaving 8 bases between the germline ends. Germline V gene sequence: CDR1 SEHNR, CDR2 FQNEAQ (reference sequence). The CDR3 DNA is TGTGCCAGCAGCTTGAGGATGCGCAATCAGCCCCAGCATTTT. This translates into CASSLRMRNQPQHF.

With regard to this clone: Compared with germline, one end of the junction differs, possibly owing to a read error. CDR3 bases: TGTGCCAGCAGTCCTACGACAGGGGGACTAGAAGTGGGGTCCTTC. Its translation: CASSPTTGGLEVGSF. V usage is TRBV27 and J usage is TRBJ2-7; D perhaps matches TRBD1 (9 bases). Germline loops: CDR1 MNHEY, CDR2 SMNVEV (reference sequence). This CDR3 comprises 15 residues.

The V and J genes are TRBV11-2 and TRBJ2-1; 11 nucleotides match TRBD2. Germline V lookup: CDR1 SGHAT, CDR2 FQNNGV. This CDR3 has 18 residues. V lost 5 bases, J lost 7 bases, and 16 bases stayed unmatched. The DNA for the CDR3 is TGTGCCAGCAGCACCCCCCGTCTTAGCGGGAGGGCCAGGAATGAGCAGTTCTTC. It encodes CASSTPRLSGRARNEQFF. Variable domain in full (rest from reference TRBV11-2 and TRBJ2-1): EAGVAQSPRYKIIEKRQSVAFWCNPISGHATLYWYQQILGQGPKLLIQFQNNGVVDDSQLPKDRFSAERLKGVDSTLKIQPAKLEDSAVYLCASSTPRLSGRARNEQFFGPGTRLTVL.

As for this clone: A far bigger clonotype differs at one base, so this is likely a read error. This sample includes further DNA sequences coding for the same CDR3. The chain is built from TRBV4-3 and TRBJ2-7; D may be TRBD2 (6 bases). Germline CDR1 reads LGHNA; CDR2 reads YSLEER. V was pared by 1 base and J by 1 base, with 11 bases between. This CDR3 has 15 amino acids. The CDR3 spells CASSQGAGPSYEQYF. The DNA for the CDR3 is TGCGCCAGCAGCCAAGGAGCGGGCCCTTCCTACGAGCAGTACTTC.

This chain links TRBV19 with TRBJ2-7, with D perhaps assigned TRBD1 or TRBD2 (5 bases each). Germline assignment: CDR1 LNHDA and CDR2 SQIVND (reference sequence). The CDR3 extends over 13 amino acids. The germline V and J ends were trimmed by 10 bases and 3 bases, with 16 bases remaining between them. The CDR3 bases are TGTGCCACGAGGGGACCGACCTACTACGAGCAGTACTTC. Translated: CATRGPTYYEQYF.

This clone occurred once. At one boundary the junction diverges from the germline segment, which might be a read error. The J gene is TRBJ2-1, the V gene TRBV5-8; TRBD2 matches 11 bases. The CDR3 loop spans 17 amino acids. CDR1 SGHTS and CDR2 YDEGEE come from the germline V gene. The CDR3 region has the DNA TGTGCCAGCAGCTGGGCGGGACTAGCGGAGTTATACAATGAGCGGTTCTTC. Its translation: CASSWAGLAELYNERFF. The full variable domain, rest sourced from reference TRBV5-8 and TRBJ2-1, is EAGVTQSPTHLIKTRGQQATLRCSPISGHTSVYWYQQALGLGLQFLLWYDEGEERNRGNFPPRFSGRQFPNYSSELNVNALELEDSALYLCASSWAGLAELYNERFFGPGTRLTVL.